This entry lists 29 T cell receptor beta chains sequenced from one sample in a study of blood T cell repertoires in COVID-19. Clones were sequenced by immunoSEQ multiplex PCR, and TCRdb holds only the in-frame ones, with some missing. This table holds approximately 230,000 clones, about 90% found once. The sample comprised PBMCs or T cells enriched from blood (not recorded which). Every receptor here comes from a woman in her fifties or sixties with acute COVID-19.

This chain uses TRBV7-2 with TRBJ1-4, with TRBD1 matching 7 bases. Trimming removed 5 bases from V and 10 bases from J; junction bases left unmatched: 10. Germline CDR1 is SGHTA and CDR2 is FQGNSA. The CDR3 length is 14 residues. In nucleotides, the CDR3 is TGTGCCAGCAGCCCCAGGACAGGCTCGGTAAAACTGTTTTTT. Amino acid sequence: CASSPRTGSVKLFF.

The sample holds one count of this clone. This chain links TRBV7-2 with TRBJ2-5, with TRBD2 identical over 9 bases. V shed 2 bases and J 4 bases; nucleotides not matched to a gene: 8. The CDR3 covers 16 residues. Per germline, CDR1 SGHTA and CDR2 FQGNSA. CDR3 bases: TGTGCCAGCAGCTTAAGTAGCGGGAGTGGGGTAGAGACCCAGTACTTC. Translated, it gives CASSLSSGSGVETQYF. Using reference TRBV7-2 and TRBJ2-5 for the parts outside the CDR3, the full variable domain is GAGVSQSPSNKVTEKGKDVELRCDPISGHTALYWYRQSLGQGLEFLIYFQGNSAPDKSGLPSDRFSAERTGGSVSTLTIQRTQQEDSAVYLCASSLSSGSGVETQYFGPGTRLLVL.

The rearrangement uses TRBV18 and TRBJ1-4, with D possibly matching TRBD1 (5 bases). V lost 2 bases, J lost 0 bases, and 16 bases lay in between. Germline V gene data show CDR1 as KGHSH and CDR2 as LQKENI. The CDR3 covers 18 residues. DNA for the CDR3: TGTGCCAGCTCACCAAGAACTCAGGGCCTTCCAACTAATGAAAAACTGTTTTTT. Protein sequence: CASSPRTQGLPTNEKLFF.

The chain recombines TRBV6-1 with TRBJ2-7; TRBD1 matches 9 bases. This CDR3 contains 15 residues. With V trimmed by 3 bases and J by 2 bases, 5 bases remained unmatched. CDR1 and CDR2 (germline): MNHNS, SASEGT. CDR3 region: CASSEQDRGPYEQYF. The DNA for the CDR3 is TGTGCCAGCAGTGAGCAGGACAGGGGCCCCTACGAGCAGTACTTC.

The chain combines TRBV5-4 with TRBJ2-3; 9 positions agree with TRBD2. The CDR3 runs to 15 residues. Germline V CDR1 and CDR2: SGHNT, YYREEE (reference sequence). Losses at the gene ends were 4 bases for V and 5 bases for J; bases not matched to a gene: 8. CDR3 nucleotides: TGTGCCAGCAGCCGGGCGGCGGGAGGGAGAGATACGCAGTATTTT. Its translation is CASSRAAGGRDTQYF.

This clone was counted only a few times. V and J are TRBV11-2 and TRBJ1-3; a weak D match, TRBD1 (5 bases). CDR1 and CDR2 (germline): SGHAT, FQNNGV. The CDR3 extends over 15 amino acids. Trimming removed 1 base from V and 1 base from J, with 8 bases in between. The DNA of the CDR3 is TGTGCCAGCAGCTTAGCGCGGGGGTCTGGAAACACCATATATTTT. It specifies CASSLARGSGNTIYF.

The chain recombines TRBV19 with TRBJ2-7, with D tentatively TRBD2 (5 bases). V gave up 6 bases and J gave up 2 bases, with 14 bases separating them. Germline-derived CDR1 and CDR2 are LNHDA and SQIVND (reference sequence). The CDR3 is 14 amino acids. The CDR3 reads CASSQRRAAYEQYF. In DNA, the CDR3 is TGTGCCAGTAGCCAAAGGCGGGCCGCCTACGAGCAGTACTTC.

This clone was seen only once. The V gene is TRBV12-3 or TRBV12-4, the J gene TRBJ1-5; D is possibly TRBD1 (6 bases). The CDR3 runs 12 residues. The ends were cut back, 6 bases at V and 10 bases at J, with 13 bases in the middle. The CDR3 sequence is CASRRGGGPQHF. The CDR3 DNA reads TGTGCCAGCAGAAGGGGGGGCGGACCCCAGCATTTT.

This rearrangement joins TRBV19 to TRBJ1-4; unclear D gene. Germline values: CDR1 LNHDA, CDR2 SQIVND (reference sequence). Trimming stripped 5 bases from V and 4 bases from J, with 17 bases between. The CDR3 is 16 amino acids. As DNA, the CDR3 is TGTGCCAGTAGTTTCGGGAACAGAAACCTTAATGAAAAACTGTTTTTT. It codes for CASSFGNRNLNEKLFF.

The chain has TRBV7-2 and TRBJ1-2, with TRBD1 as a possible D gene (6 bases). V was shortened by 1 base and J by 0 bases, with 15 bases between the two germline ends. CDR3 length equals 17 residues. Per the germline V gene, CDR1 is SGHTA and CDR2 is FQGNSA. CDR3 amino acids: CASSLVAVRTANYGYTF. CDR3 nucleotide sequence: TGTGCCAGCAGCTTAGTCGCAGTGCGGACAGCTAACTATGGCTACACCTTC.

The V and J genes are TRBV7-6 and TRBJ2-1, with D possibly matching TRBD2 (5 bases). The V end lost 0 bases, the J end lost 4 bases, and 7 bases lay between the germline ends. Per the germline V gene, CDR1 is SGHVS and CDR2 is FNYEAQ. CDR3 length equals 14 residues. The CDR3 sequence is CASSLARDYNEQFF. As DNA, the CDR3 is TGTGCCAGCAGCTTAGCACGGGATTACAATGAGCAGTTCTTC.

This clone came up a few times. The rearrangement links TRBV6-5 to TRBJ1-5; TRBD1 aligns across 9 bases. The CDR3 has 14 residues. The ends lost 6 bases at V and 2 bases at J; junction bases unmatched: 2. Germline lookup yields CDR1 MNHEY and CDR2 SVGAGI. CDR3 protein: CASRWDRGNQPQHF. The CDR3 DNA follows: TGTGCCAGCAGGTGGGACAGGGGCAATCAGCCCCAGCATTTT.

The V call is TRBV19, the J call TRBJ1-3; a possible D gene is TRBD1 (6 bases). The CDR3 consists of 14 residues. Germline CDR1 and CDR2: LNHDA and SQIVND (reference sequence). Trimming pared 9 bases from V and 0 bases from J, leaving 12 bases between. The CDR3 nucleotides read TGTGCCAGCCTACGGGACAACTCTGGAAACACCATATATTTT. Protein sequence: CASLRDNSGNTIYF.

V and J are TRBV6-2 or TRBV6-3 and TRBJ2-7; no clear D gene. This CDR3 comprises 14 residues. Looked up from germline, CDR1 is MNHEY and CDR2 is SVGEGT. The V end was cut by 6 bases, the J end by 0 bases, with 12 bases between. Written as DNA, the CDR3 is TGTGCCAGCAGCCCCCGGTTCGGCTCCTACGAGCAGTACTTC. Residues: CASSPRFGSYEQYF.

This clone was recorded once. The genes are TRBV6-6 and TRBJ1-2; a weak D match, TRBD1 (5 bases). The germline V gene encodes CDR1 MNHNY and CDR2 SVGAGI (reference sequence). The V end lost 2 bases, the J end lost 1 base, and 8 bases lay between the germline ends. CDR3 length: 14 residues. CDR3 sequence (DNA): TGTGCCAGCAGTTACAAGGGGCTTAACTATGGCTACACCTTC. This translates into CASSYKGLNYGYTF.

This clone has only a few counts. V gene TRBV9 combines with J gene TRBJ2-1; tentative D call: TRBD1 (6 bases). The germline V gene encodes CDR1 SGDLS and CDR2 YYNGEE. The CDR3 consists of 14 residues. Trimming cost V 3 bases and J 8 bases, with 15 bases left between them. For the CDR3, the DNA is TGTGCCAGCAGCGCTAAAGGGGGTACCGATGAGCAGTTCTTC. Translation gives CASSAKGGTDEQFF. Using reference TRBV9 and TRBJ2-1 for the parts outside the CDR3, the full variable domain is DSGVTQTPKHLITATGQRVTLRCSPRSGDLSVYWYQQSLDQGLQFLIQYYNGEERAKGNILERFSAQQFPDLHSELNLSSLELGDSALYFCASSAKGGTDEQFFGPGTRLTVL.

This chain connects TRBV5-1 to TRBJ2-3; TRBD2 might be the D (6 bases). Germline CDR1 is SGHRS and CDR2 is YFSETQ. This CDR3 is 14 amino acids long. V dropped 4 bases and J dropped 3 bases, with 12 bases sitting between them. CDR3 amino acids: CASSGTGSTDTQYF. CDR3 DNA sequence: TGCGCCAGCAGCGGAACCGGGAGTACAGATACGCAGTATTTT.

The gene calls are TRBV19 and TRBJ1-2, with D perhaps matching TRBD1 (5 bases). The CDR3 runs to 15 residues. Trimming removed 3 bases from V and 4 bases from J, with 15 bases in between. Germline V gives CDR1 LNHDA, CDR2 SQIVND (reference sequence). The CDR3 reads CASSIIQGYGYGYTF. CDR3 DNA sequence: TGTGCCAGTAGTATTATCCAGGGTTACGGCTATGGCTACACCTTC.

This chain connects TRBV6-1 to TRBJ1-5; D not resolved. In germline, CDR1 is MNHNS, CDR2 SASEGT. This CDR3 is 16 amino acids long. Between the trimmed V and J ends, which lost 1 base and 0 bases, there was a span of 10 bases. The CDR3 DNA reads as TGTGCCAGCAGTGAAGGCAGAATTTATAGCAATCAGCCCCAGCATTTT. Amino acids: CASSEGRIYSNQPQHF.

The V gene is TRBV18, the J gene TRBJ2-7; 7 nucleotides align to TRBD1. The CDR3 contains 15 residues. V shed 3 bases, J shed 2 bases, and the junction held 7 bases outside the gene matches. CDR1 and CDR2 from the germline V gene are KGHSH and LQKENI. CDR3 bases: TGTGCCAGCTCACCCCGAAGGGGGCAGACCTACGAGCAGTACTTC. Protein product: CASSPRRGQTYEQYF.

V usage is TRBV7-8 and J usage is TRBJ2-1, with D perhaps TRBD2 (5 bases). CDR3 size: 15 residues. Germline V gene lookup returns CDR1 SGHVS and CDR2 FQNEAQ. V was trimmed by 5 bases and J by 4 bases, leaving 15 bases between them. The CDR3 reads CASSARTLGYNEQFF. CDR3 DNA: TGTGCCAGCAGCGCCCGGACTTTAGGGTACAATGAGCAGTTCTTC.

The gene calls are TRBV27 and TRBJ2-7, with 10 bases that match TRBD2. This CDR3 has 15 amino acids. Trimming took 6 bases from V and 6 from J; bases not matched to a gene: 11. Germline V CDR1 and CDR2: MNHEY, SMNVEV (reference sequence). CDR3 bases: TGTGCCAGCAGCTCAACCCTAGCGGGAGTTGGCGAGCAGTACTTC. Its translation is CASSSTLAGVGEQYF.

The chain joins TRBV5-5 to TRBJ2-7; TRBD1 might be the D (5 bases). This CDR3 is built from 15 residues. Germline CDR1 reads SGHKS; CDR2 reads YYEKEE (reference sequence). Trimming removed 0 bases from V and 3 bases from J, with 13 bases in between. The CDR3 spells CASSLVSGRDYEQYF. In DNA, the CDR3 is TGTGCCAGCAGCTTGGTGTCGGGCAGGGACTACGAGCAGTACTTC.

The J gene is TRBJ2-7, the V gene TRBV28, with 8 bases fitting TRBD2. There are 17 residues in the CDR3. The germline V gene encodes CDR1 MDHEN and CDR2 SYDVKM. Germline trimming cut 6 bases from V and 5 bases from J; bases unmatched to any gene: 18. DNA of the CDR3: TGTGCCAGCAGATCTCCGGGACTAGTTGAGGTTGCCCACGAGCAGTACTTC. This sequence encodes CASRSPGLVEVAHEQYF.

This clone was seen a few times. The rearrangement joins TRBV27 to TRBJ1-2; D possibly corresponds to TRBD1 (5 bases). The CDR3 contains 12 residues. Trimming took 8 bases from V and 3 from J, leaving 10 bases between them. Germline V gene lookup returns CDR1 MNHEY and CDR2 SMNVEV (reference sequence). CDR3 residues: CASSGNHYGYTF. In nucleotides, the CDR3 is TGTGCCAGCTCAGGGAATCACTATGGCTACACCTTC.

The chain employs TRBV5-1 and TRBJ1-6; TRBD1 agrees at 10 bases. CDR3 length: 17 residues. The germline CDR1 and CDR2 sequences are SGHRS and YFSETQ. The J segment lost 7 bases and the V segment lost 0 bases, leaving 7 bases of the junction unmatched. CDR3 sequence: CASSLAGTGVGNSPLHF. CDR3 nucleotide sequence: TGCGCCAGCAGCTTGGCCGGGACAGGGGTGGGAAATTCACCCCTCCACTTT.

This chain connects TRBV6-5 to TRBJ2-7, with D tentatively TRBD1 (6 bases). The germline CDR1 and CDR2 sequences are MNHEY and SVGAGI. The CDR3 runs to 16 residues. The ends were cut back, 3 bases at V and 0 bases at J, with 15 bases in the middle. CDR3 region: CASSYSTGPTSYEQYF. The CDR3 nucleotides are TGTGCCAGCAGTTATTCGACAGGACCCACCTCCTACGAGCAGTACTTC.

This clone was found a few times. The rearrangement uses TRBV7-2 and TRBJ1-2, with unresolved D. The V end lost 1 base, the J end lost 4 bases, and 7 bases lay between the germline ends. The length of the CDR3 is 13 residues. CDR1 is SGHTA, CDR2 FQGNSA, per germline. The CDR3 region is CASSLGHSYGYTF. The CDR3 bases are TGTGCCAGCAGCTTAGGACACTCCTATGGCTACACCTTC.

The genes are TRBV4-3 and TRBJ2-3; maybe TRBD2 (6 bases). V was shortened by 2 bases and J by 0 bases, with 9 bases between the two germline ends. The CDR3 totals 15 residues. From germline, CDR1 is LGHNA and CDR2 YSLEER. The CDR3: CASSQRGTSTDTQYF. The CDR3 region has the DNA TGCGCCAGCAGCCAACGCGGGACTAGCACAGATACGCAGTATTTT.